This T cell receptor (beta chain) was recorded in a study of blood T cell repertoires in COVID-19. Study overall: There were acute and convalescent COVID-19 samples, and they came from the United States, Italy and Spain. Sample material is recorded as cDNA or gDNA derived from T cells, B-cell-depleted T cells, or PBMCs.

The authors' processing: Amplifying reference gene primers gave estimates of nucleated cell counts. Assay used: immunoSEQ multiplex PCR; TCRdb lists only in-frame clones, some missing. V, J and clone size derive from that table, while D and trimming were established from the DNA sequence. The profile shows under 300,000 clones, roughly 89% of them singletons. The length of the CDR3 is 14 residues. Germline V gene data show CDR1 as LNHNV and CDR2 as YYDKDF (reference sequence). Trimming cost V 11 bases and J 3 bases, with 17 bases left between them. The receptor was isolated from a woman aged 40 to 50 who had recovered from COVID-19. Sequencing input: peripheral blood. The gene calls are TRBV15 and TRBJ2-1, with TRBD2 as a possible D gene (5 bases). The chain's CDR3 is CADPRVQNYNEQFF. CDR3 in DNA: TGTGCCGACCCGCGGGTGCAGAACTACAATGAGCAGTTCTTC.